Each of the 21 T cell receptor beta chains below was sequenced from the same sample in a study of cytomegalovirus exposure and HLA in healthy donors. PCR employed 60 Vbeta and 13 Jbeta primers. Sequencing used immunoSEQ multiplex PCR; TCRdb keeps in-frame clones, though not all of them. Of under 200,000 clones in the sample, about two thirds were seen once. What was sequenced was PBMCs. The source of these receptors is a woman between 25 and 40 years old in good health and CMV-seronegative.

The chain is built from TRBV28 and TRBJ1-1, with D possibly being TRBD1 (6 bases). Trimming removed 5 bases from V and 6 bases from J, with 10 bases in between. Germline CDR1 reads MDHEN; CDR2 reads SYDVKM. This CDR3 has 12 amino acids. Written as DNA, the CDR3 is TGTGCCAGCAGTACAGGGTCTGCTGAAGCTTTCTTT. This translates into CASSTGSAEAFF.

In its sample, this clone was seen a few times. This chain joins TRBV6-1 and TRBJ1-1, with D perhaps matching TRBD1 (5 bases). CDR1 MNHNS and CDR2 SASEGT come from the germline V gene. V lost 6 bases to trimming and J lost 4 bases, with 12 bases between them. The CDR3 totals 13 residues. This chain's CDR3 is CASRGEAGTEAFF. Here the CDR3 DNA reads TGTGCCAGCAGAGGGGAAGCCGGCACTGAAGCTTTCTTT.

The chain couples TRBV19 to TRBJ1-3; D call uncertain. The CDR3 consists of 16 residues. Germline V gives CDR1 LNHDA, CDR2 SQIVND (reference sequence). Trimming took 4 bases from V and 8 from J, leaving 21 bases between them. CDR3: CASSSARGGPPDTIYF. The CDR3 bases are TGTGCCAGTAGTAGCGCACGGGGTGGGCCTCCGGACACCATATATTTT.

This clone was seen many times. This chain joins TRBV4-1 and TRBJ1-1; D uncertain. There are 14 residues in the CDR3. V was trimmed by 5 bases and J by 4 bases, leaving 14 bases between them. In germline, CDR1 is MGHRA, CDR2 YSYEKL. DNA of the CDR3: TGCGCCAGCAGCGGTCCTCTAAAATCCACTGAAGCTTTCTTT. Translated, it gives CASSGPLKSTEAFF.

The V gene is TRBV7-9, the J gene TRBJ2-1; 9 bases agree with TRBD1. V trimming: 3 bases; J trimming: 8 bases; junction bases outside the gene matches: 11. The CDR3 length is 16 residues. CDR1 and CDR2 from the germline V gene are SEHNR and FQNEAQ (reference sequence). CDR3 amino acids: CASSFLPGQGRHEQFF. The DNA of the CDR3 is TGTGCCAGCAGCTTTCTACCGGGACAGGGTCGGCATGAGCAGTTCTTC.

This clone was observed a handful of times. V and J are TRBV9 and TRBJ1-4, with 9 bases matching TRBD1. V shed 3 bases and J 8 bases; nucleotides not matched to a gene: 11. This CDR3 comprises 16 residues. From germline, CDR1 is SGDLS and CDR2 YYNGEE. This CDR3 is CASSAPGQGYEEKLFF. CDR3 DNA: TGTGCCAGCAGCGCCCCCGGACAGGGGTATGAAGAAAAACTGTTTTTT.

This clone was counted a few times. The J gene is TRBJ2-1, the V gene TRBV28, with a possible D match to TRBD2 (5 bases). This CDR3 spans 15 amino acids. CDR1 is MDHEN, CDR2 SYDVKM, per germline. Trimming left V 5 bases short and J 7 bases short, with 18 bases between. The CDR3 reads CASSSFLANRNEQFF. DNA for the CDR3: TGTGCCAGCAGTAGCTTCTTAGCGAATAGGAATGAGCAGTTCTTC.

The J gene is TRBJ2-5, the V gene TRBV7-9; 9 bases agree with TRBD2. In germline, CDR1 is SEHNR, CDR2 FQNEAQ (reference sequence). Trimming removed 4 bases from V and 1 base from J; junction bases left unmatched: 4. CDR3 length: 15 amino acids. The CDR3 protein is CASSWGTSSQETQYF. CDR3 DNA sequence: TGTGCCAGCAGCTGGGGGACTAGCAGCCAAGAGACCCAGTACTTC. The full variable domain, its missing parts supplied by reference TRBV7-9 and TRBJ2-5, is DTGVSQNPRHKITKRGQNVTFRCDPISEHNRLYWYRQTLGQGPEFLTYFQNEAQLEKSRLLSDRFSAERPKGSFSTLEIQRTEQGDSAMYLCASSWGTSSQETQYFGPGTRLLVL.

This rearrangement joins TRBV4-2 to TRBJ1-1; unclear D gene. CDR1 LGHNA and CDR2 YNFKEQ come from the germline V gene. CDR3 length: 13 amino acids. Between the trimmed V and J ends, which lost 5 bases and 4 bases, there was a span of 11 bases. The CDR3 protein is CASSATDITEAFF. The CDR3 DNA reads TGTGCCAGCAGCGCCACAGATATCACTGAAGCTTTCTTT.

The chain recombines TRBV14 with TRBJ2-5; TRBD1 aligns across 8 bases. Unmatched junction bases numbered 5, after V lost 4 bases and J lost 4 bases. The length of the CDR3 is 14 residues. CDR1 and CDR2 (germline): SGHDN, FVKESK. The CDR3 coding sequence is TGTGCCAGCAGCCCGACAGGGGTTCGAGAGACCCAGTACTTC. Its protein is CASSPTGVRETQYF.

CDR3 sequence reads: CAISDPDRGGEMTEAFF. The CDR3 DNA is TGTGCCATCAGTGATCCGGACAGGGGGGGTGAGATGACTGAAGCTTTCTTT. The rearrangement uses TRBV10-3 and TRBJ1-1; 10 bases agree with TRBD1. V shed 3 bases and J 5 bases; nucleotides not matched to a gene: 12. Per germline, CDR1 ENHRY and CDR2 SYGVKD. The CDR3 totals 17 residues.

The chain is built from TRBV5-1 and TRBJ1-2; 7 nucleotides match TRBD1. The CDR3 runs to 13 residues. The trim removed 0 bases at V and 8 bases at J, leaving 4 bases unmatched. The V gene's germline CDR1 is SGHRS and CDR2 YFSETQ. The CDR3 nucleotides read TGCGCCAGCAGCTTGGGACAGGGAGAAGGCTACACCTTC. This encodes CASSLGQGEGYTF.

This chain links TRBV7-9 with TRBJ1-2, with a weak D call TRBD1 (5 bases). The CDR3 extends over 16 amino acids. V lost 8 bases and J lost 2, with 21 bases in between. Per the germline V gene, CDR1 is SEHNR and CDR2 is FQNEAQ (reference sequence). The CDR3 protein is CASAGYTGNFNYGYTF. The CDR3 DNA is TGTGCCAGCGCAGGGTATACAGGAAACTTCAACTATGGCTACACCTTC.

The rearrangement uses TRBV2 and TRBJ1-2, with a tentative D call TRBD1 (5 bases). The CDR3 runs 12 residues. Trimming removed 6 bases from V and 8 bases from J, with 13 bases in between. Per the germline V gene, CDR1 is SNHLY and CDR2 is FYNNEI. The CDR3 here is CASSQGGDGYTF. CDR3 sequence (DNA): TGTGCCAGCAGCCAAGGCGGGGACGGCTACACCTTC.

This chain joins TRBV5-4 and TRBJ2-5; possibly TRBD2 for D (6 bases). In germline, CDR1 is SGHNT, CDR2 YYREEE (reference sequence). The CDR3 has 14 amino acids. Trimming left V 0 bases short and J 5 bases short, with 11 bases between. CDR3 residues: CASSLVQAGETQYF. CDR3 DNA sequence: TGTGCCAGCAGCTTGGTTCAGGCGGGGGAGACCCAGTACTTC.

This clone has just a few counts. The V gene is TRBV9, the J gene TRBJ2-3, with a weak D call TRBD2 (7 bases). Trimming pared 6 bases from V and 2 bases from J, leaving 19 bases between. CDR1 and CDR2 from the germline V gene are SGDLS and YYNGEE. The CDR3 runs 16 residues. CDR3 DNA: TGTGCCAGCACCCCCTCTGGGGGGGGCTTCACAGATACGCAGTATTTT. Residues: CASTPSGGGFTDTQYF.

The gene calls are TRBV18 and TRBJ1-6, with unresolved D. Trimming removed 3 bases at V and 4 bases at J, with 4 bases between. CDR3 length: 13 residues. Germline assignment: CDR1 KGHSH and CDR2 LQKENI. This CDR3 reads CASSPQYNSPLHF. The CDR3, as DNA: TGTGCCAGCTCACCCCAGTATAATTCACCCCTCCACTTT.

This chain links TRBV5-1 with TRBJ2-1; 10 bases agree with TRBD2. V dropped 1 base and J dropped 2; count of bases not matched to a gene: 6. CDR3 size: 17 residues. CDR1 is SGHRS, CDR2 YFSETQ, per germline. The CDR3 region is CASSLHLAGDPYNEQFF. The CDR3 DNA is TGCGCCAGCAGCTTGCATCTAGCGGGGGATCCCTACAATGAGCAGTTCTTC.

The V and J genes are TRBV19 and TRBJ2-2, with D uncertain. This CDR3 is built from 13 residues. The germline gives CDR1 LNHDA, CDR2 SQIVND (reference sequence). The V and J ends lost 7 bases and 4 bases respectively, with 10 bases between them. The CDR3 here is CASMRQFTGELFF. DNA of the CDR3: TGTGCCAGTATGCGGCAGTTCACCGGGGAGCTGTTTTTT.

The chain links TRBV5-1 to TRBJ1-1; D perhaps matches TRBD1 (5 bases). CDR1 is SGHRS, CDR2 YFSETQ, per germline. V was shortened by 1 base and J by 3 bases, with 7 bases between the two germline ends. The CDR3 contains 13 residues. The CDR3 nucleotides read TGCGCCAGCAGCTTGTGGGGGGACACTGAAGCTTTCTTT. This encodes CASSLWGDTEAFF.

V gene TRBV13 combines with J gene TRBJ2-2; D is perhaps TRBD1 (5 bases). This CDR3 is 15 amino acids long. The germline V gene encodes CDR1 PRHDT and CDR2 FYEKMQ (reference sequence). The V end was cut by 4 bases, the J end by 4 bases, with 13 bases between. This CDR3 is CASSSDTDSTGELFF. The CDR3 DNA sequence: TGTGCCAGCAGCTCCGACACCGACAGCACCGGGGAGCTGTTTTTT.